The sequence of this T cell receptor beta chain was determined in a study of T cell responses to AZD1222 COVID-19 vaccine. Repertoires were generated with immunoSEQ multiplex PCR, while TCRdb's copy carries only in-frame clones and drops some. The sample has 65,000 to 85,000 clones, less than 90% seen once; the top ten hold over 20%. Turning to this clone: Its antigen is as yet unknown.

Whole-study findings and limits: Clonal diversity was possibly underestimated, and white British individuals and females predominated among donors. Recipients of two AZD1222 doses showed rising Spike-specific TCR breadth and depth.

The sequenced sample was peripheral blood, obtained on day 0 of AZD1222 vaccination. The clonotype originates from an adult in good health.

CDR3 sequence reads: CSVRVSVNEKLFF. CDR3 sequence (DNA): TGCAGCGTTAGGGTCTCCGTAAATGAAAAACTGTTTTTT. The genes are TRBV29-1 and TRBJ1-4; D remains ambiguous. CDR1 SQVTM and CDR2 ANQGSEA come from the germline V gene. This CDR3 region has 13 residues. With 5 bases removed from V and 5 bases from J, the gap between germline ends came to 12 bases.